This T cell receptor (beta chain) originates from a study of response to subunit inactivated influenza vaccine. Study conclusions and caveats: There was a suggestion from the authors that each seasonal influenza vaccination recruits few new T cells.

TCRdb reanalysed the RT-PCR reads using MiXCR and keeps one entry per CDR3 protein. The data show 530,000 or so distinct CDR3 sequences, about 14% seen once. Points on this clonotype: Its antigen remains unknown.

CDR1 and CDR2 from the germline V gene are DFQATT and SNEGSKA (reference sequence). The CDR3 covers 15 residues. V shed 6 bases, J shed 0 bases, and the junction held 5 bases outside the gene matches. This chain links TRBV20-1 with TRBJ2-1; 10 nucleotides agree with TRBD2. The sequences come from PBMCs from blood, collected roughly 12 days after vaccination. The sequence came from a man over 45 who received an inactivated influenza vaccine. CDR3 in DNA: TGCAGTGCGGGGACTAGCGCGAGCTCCTACAATGAGCAGTTCTTC. Amino acids: CSAGTSASSYNEQFF.